The 2 T cell receptor beta chains given below trace back to one sample, sequenced in a study of T-cell memory formation after mild COVID-19. MiXCR, applied by TCRdb to the 5' RACE reads, yields one record per CDR3 protein. The data show 300,000 to 400,000 distinct CDR3 sequences, with about 15% seen just once and more than 20% held by the top ten. The specimen was PBMCs or a T cell subset sorted from them (not recorded which). These receptors were obtained from a man between 18 and 29 years old who had mild COVID-19 (a few samples of this study predate the infection). Cell type and time point are not known.

This clonotype came up many times. The chain carries TRBV18 and TRBJ2-3; D is unresolved. Trimming stripped 8 bases from V and 6 bases from J, with 9 bases between. The CDR3 contains 11 residues. The V gene's germline CDR1 is KGHSH and CDR2 LQKENI. CDR3 sequence reads: CASSPGDTQYF. Here the CDR3 DNA reads TGTGCCAGCAGTCCCGGGGATACGCAGTATTTT.

The V gene is TRBV11-1, the J gene TRBJ2-7; the match to TRBD1 covers 9 bases. CDR3 length equals 15 residues. V was clipped by 5 bases and J by 6 bases; unmatched bases: 11. The germline V gene has CDR1 SGHAT and CDR2 FQDESV (reference sequence). The CDR3 loop reads CASSHSGTGNSEQYF. The CDR3 coding sequence is TGTGCCAGCAGCCATTCCGGGACAGGGAACTCCGAGCAGTACTTC.